What follows is one T cell receptor beta chain and its context. Its antigen is not known. The data are from a study of spatial heterogeneity in lung cancer. Across the whole study: Where available, sequencing covered follow-up PBMC samples, taken at a median of approximately 24 months after resection. Points from the study as a whole: Compared with follow-up, resection was when ubiquitous expanded tumor TCRs appeared in blood more.

Noted time point: blood at routine non-recurrence follow-up after resection. Unsorted whole RNA from tumor, nontumor lung or frozen PBMC underwent sequencing. A unique molecular identifier was attached to every TCR cDNA molecule. In TCRdb, the 5' RACE reads were re-called with MiXCR into one record per CDR3 protein. Found here are about 70,000 distinct CDR3 sequences, 8% to 9% of them singletons; the top ten hold 1.9%. This CDR3 region has 13 residues. From germline, CDR1 is SGHRS and CDR2 YFSETQ. Deletions cut 0 bases from V and 0 bases from J, with 2 bases between. The sequence was collected from a female donor with early-stage non-small cell lung cancer. Sequencing used PBMCs, obtained at follow-up. The J gene is TRBJ2-3, the V gene TRBV5-1, with no clear D. CDR3 sequence (DNA): TGCGCCAGCAGCTTGGAGAGCACAGATACGCAGTATTTT. This gives the protein CASSLESTDTQYF.